Listed here are 24 T cell receptor beta chains from one sample, sequenced in a study of PD-L1 blockade in urothelial cancer. The method was immunoSEQ multiplex PCR; TCRdb's version includes in-frame clones alone and lacks a portion of them. The repertoire includes nearly 45,000 clones, 82% of them detected once, and less than 15% sits in the top ten. Time point defined: peripheral blood 6 weeks after treatment start. The sample here was PBMCs, taken around atezolizumab (anti-PD-L1) treatment. These TCRs come from a man in his fifties or sixties with urothelial cancer.

This rearrangement joins TRBV7-9 to TRBJ2-5, with TRBD1 matching over 10 bases. V lost 5 bases, J lost 5 bases, and 2 bases stayed unmatched. Looked up from germline, CDR1 is SEHNR and CDR2 is FQNEAQ (reference sequence). The CDR3 is 13 residues long. CDR3 sequence (DNA): TGTGCCAGCAGCCGGACAGGGGGGGAGACCCAGTACTTC. Its translation is CASSRTGGETQYF.

The chain is built from TRBV27 and TRBJ2-3; 7 nucleotides match TRBD1. CDR3 size: 14 residues. Germline V gene sequence: CDR1 MNHEY, CDR2 SMNVEV (reference sequence). V gave up 8 bases and J gave up 0 bases; unmatched junction bases: 5. CDR3 DNA sequence: TGTGCCAGCCGAACAGGGGTCAGCACAGATACGCAGTATTTT. It encodes CASRTGVSTDTQYF.

This clone occurred a few times. V gene TRBV7-9 combines with J gene TRBJ1-4, with 9 bases matching TRBD1. The CDR3 consists of 17 residues. CDR1 SEHNR and CDR2 FQNEAQ come from the germline V gene (reference sequence). V lost 4 bases, J lost 2 bases, and 8 bases stayed unmatched. CDR3 sequence (DNA): TGTGCCAGCAGCTCTAGACAGGGGGGGGCGACTAATGAAAAACTGTTTTTT. Its translation is CASSSRQGGATNEKLFF.

The V and J genes are TRBV28 and TRBJ1-5; a weak D match, TRBD1 (6 bases). Per germline, CDR1 MDHEN and CDR2 SYDVKM. Trimming removed 10 bases at V and 1 base at J, with 20 bases between. The CDR3 sequence is 16 residues long. For the CDR3, the DNA is TGTGCCACCGTTGAGTTGGGGGCTCCCAGCAATCAGCCCCAGCATTTT. Translation: CATVELGAPSNQPQHF.

The rearrangement links TRBV29-1 to TRBJ2-1; tentative D call: TRBD2 (6 bases). Trimming cost V 7 bases and J 7 bases, with 8 bases left between them. CDR1 is SQVTM and CDR2 is ANQGSEA in the germline V gene. CDR3 length: 10 amino acids. The CDR3 protein is CSAGGNEQFF. The CDR3 DNA follows: TGCAGCGCCGGAGGGAATGAGCAGTTCTTC.

The chain employs TRBV19 and TRBJ2-4, with a tentative D call TRBD1 (6 bases). CDR1 is LNHDA and CDR2 is SQIVND in the germline V gene (reference sequence). Trimming removed 7 bases at V and 0 bases at J, with 16 bases between. The CDR3 is 16 residues long. The CDR3 bases are TGTGCCAGTACCGCACGGACAGACCTAGCCAAAAACATTCAGTACTTC. Protein product: CASTARTDLAKNIQYF.

The chain uses TRBV28 and TRBJ1-1, with 7 bases aligning to TRBD1. The CDR3 totals 15 residues. The V gene end was trimmed by 4 bases and the J gene end by 5 bases; junction bases not matched to a gene: 10. Germline V CDR1 and CDR2: MDHEN, SYDVKM. CDR3 residues: CASSSRQGVRTEAFF. The CDR3 bases are TGTGCCAGCAGTTCCCGACAGGGAGTAAGGACTGAAGCTTTCTTT.

The chain is built from TRBV28 and TRBJ2-7, with 7 bases lining up with TRBD1. The J segment lost 5 bases and the V segment lost 4 bases, leaving 8 bases of the junction unmatched. Germline CDR1 is MDHEN and CDR2 is SYDVKM. The CDR3 is 14 residues long. The CDR3 region has the DNA TGTGCCAGCAGTTCCCCGACAGGGCCCCACGAGCAGTACTTC. Its protein product is CASSSPTGPHEQYF.

V gene TRBV18 combines with J gene TRBJ1-2; D is uncertain. V lost 3 bases and J lost 8, with 16 bases in between. Germline values: CDR1 KGHSH, CDR2 LQKENI. The CDR3 extends over 14 amino acids. CDR3 coding DNA: TGTGCCAGCTCACCCGATGCCACAAGAGGAGGCTACACCTTC. Its translation is CASSPDATRGGYTF.

The chain combines TRBV30 with TRBJ2-1, with 8 bases lining up with TRBD1. The CDR3 length is 12 residues. Germline CDR1 GTSNPN, CDR2 SVGIG (reference sequence). The junction had 3 bases not matched to a gene; V was cut back by 8 bases and J by 3 bases. As DNA, the CDR3 is TGTGCCGGGGGACAGGACTACAATGAGCAGTTCTTC. Translating it yields CAGGQDYNEQFF.

This chain connects TRBV10-3 to TRBJ2-3; 9 nucleotides line up with TRBD2. In germline, CDR1 is ENHRY, CDR2 SYGVKD. This CDR3 contains 15 residues. V lost 10 bases, J lost 6 bases, and 14 bases stayed unmatched. Here the CDR3 DNA reads TGTGCCACCCGCCTTAGCGGGGGACCCACCGATACGCAGTATTTT. Translated, it gives CATRLSGGPTDTQYF.

In this sample, this clone turned up a few times. The chain is built from TRBV27 and TRBJ2-6, with D uncertain. Germline assignment: CDR1 MNHEY and CDR2 SMNVEV (reference sequence). Trimming left V 0 bases short and J 0 bases short, with 9 bases between. The CDR3 spans 17 residues. The CDR3 reads CASSLSGRLSGANVLTF. In DNA form, the CDR3 reads TGTGCCAGCAGTTTATCGGGCAGGCTCTCTGGGGCCAACGTCCTGACTTTC.

This clone was seen only a few times. Different DNA sequences within this sample yield the same CDR3. The chain is built from TRBV10-1 and TRBJ2-7; D is ambiguous. Per germline, CDR1 WNHNN and CDR2 SYGVQD (reference sequence). Trimming shortened V by 2 bases and J by 7 bases, and 12 bases separated the two germline ends. The CDR3 runs to 13 residues. CDR3 DNA sequence: TGCGCCAGCAGTGAGCCCGGTTTGGTTGAGCAGTACTTC. This sequence encodes CASSEPGLVEQYF.

The chain joins TRBV27 to TRBJ2-3; TRBD2 is a possible D gene (6 bases). Trimming stripped 1 base from V and 4 bases from J, with 15 bases between. Germline V lookup: CDR1 MNHEY, CDR2 SMNVEV (reference sequence). This CDR3 region has 16 residues. CDR3 sequence reads: CASSLFGTLESDTQYF. The CDR3 nucleotides read TGTGCCAGCAGTTTATTCGGGACTCTAGAGTCAGATACGCAGTATTTT.

The genes are TRBV4-1 and TRBJ2-5, with TRBD1 identical over 9 bases. Looked up from germline, CDR1 is MGHRA and CDR2 is YSYEKL. The CDR3 is 14 amino acids. After removal of 4 bases from V and 4 bases from J, the junction contained 4 bases not matched to a gene. In DNA, the CDR3 is TGCGCCAGCAGCCGGGGACAGGGAGGAGAGACCCAGTACTTC. Translating gives CASSRGQGGETQYF.

V is TRBV7-2 and J is TRBJ2-1, with TRBD1 matching 8 bases. This CDR3 region has 12 residues. The germline V gene has CDR1 SGHTA and CDR2 FQGNSA. The J segment lost 9 bases and the V segment lost 5 bases, leaving 3 bases of the junction unmatched. The chain's CDR3 is CASSTDRGEQFF. For the CDR3, the DNA is TGTGCCAGCAGCACCGACAGGGGTGAGCAGTTCTTC.

J is TRBJ1-2 and V is TRBV19, with 8 positions matching TRBD1. V lost 6 bases, J lost 4 bases, and 4 bases stayed unmatched. CDR1 and CDR2 from the germline V gene are LNHDA and SQIVND (reference sequence). This CDR3 contains 13 residues. CDR3 bases: TGTGCCAGTAGCGGACAGGGCGGCTATGGCTACACCTTC. The encoded protein is CASSGQGGYGYTF.

The chain has TRBV10-1 and TRBJ1-5, with D perhaps matching TRBD1 (6 bases). Germline assignment: CDR1 WNHNN and CDR2 SYGVQD (reference sequence). V lost 2 bases and J lost 7, with 21 bases in between. The CDR3 is 17 residues long. CDR3: CASSENGAGAGWQPQHF. CDR3 DNA: TGCGCCAGCAGTGAGAATGGTGCGGGGGCGGGGTGGCAGCCCCAGCATTTT.

This chain links TRBV19 with TRBJ1-5; D is ambiguous. The germline V and J ends were trimmed by 4 bases and 3 bases, with 10 bases remaining between them. CDR3 length equals 14 residues. Germline V lookup: CDR1 LNHDA, CDR2 SQIVND (reference sequence). CDR3: CASSTDSFNQPQHF. CDR3 in DNA: TGTGCCAGTAGTACGGATAGCTTCAATCAGCCCCAGCATTTT.

This sequence joins TRBV18 and TRBJ2-5; 7 bases agree with TRBD2. Germline lookup yields CDR1 KGHSH and CDR2 LQKENI. With 3 bases clipped from V and 4 bases from J, the junction kept 17 bases outside the gene matches. CDR3 size: 18 residues. CDR3 loop: CASSPGPASGLLGETQYF. The CDR3, as DNA: TGTGCCAGCTCACCGGGACCGGCTAGCGGACTCTTGGGAGAGACCCAGTACTTC.

The V and J genes are TRBV2 and TRBJ1-1, with 9 nucleotides matching TRBD1. In germline, CDR1 is SNHLY, CDR2 FYNNEI. The length of the CDR3 is 16 residues. J was trimmed by 0 bases and V by 4 bases; bases with no gene match: 6. The DNA for the CDR3 is TGTGCCAGCAGTGTCGGGACAGGGAGGATGAACACTGAAGCTTTCTTT. It encodes CASSVGTGRMNTEAFF.

This clone was found a few times. The J gene is TRBJ2-1, the V gene TRBV14; D is perhaps TRBD1 (5 bases). This CDR3 comprises 14 residues. CDR1 is SGHDN and CDR2 is FVKESK in the germline V gene. The V gene lost 1 base and the J gene lost 10 bases, with 14 bases spanning the gap. In DNA, the CDR3 is TGTGCCAGCAGCCAAGTATATGGGGCAGGGGAGCAGTTCTTC. Encoded protein: CASSQVYGAGEQFF. The full variable domain, rest sourced from reference TRBV14 and TRBJ2-1, is EAGVTQFPSHSVIEKGQTVTLRCDPISGHDNLYWYRRVMGKEIKFLLHFVKESKQDESGMPNNRFLAERTGGTYSTLKVQPAELEDSGVYFCASSQVYGAGEQFFGPGTRLTVL.

The V and J genes are TRBV7-8 and TRBJ2-1; 10 positions match TRBD2. This CDR3 is built from 17 residues. Germline CDR1 reads SGHVS; CDR2 reads FQNEAQ. Trimming cost V 1 base and J 5 bases; bases outside gene matches: 8. The CDR3, as DNA: TGTGCCAGCAGCTTAGTAGTTGGTCTAGCGGGAGACAATGAGCAGTTCTTC. Its translation: CASSLVVGLAGDNEQFF.

The chain is built from TRBV7-2 and TRBJ2-7; TRBD2 matches at 9 bases. The CDR3 extends over 15 amino acids. J lost 7 bases, V lost 4 bases, and 11 bases had no gene match. CDR1 and CDR2 from the germline V gene are SGHTA and FQGNSA. The CDR3 loop reads CASSSLRGGAGEQYF. CDR3 DNA sequence: TGTGCCAGCAGCTCCCTTCGCGGGGGGGCTGGGGAGCAGTACTTC.